One and the same sample provided the 21 T cell receptor beta chains below, sequenced in a study of cytomegalovirus exposure and HLA in healthy donors. The study ran its PCR with 60 Vbeta and 13 Jbeta primers. Assay: immunoSEQ multiplex PCR; the TCRdb copy retains only in-frame clones and omits some. Of fewer than 200,000 clones listed, more than 75% are singletons. Source material: PBMCs. These receptors were collected from a man younger than 35 in good health and CMV-seropositive.

This clone came up once. This sequence joins TRBV2 and TRBJ2-3; 11 positions match TRBD2. V was pared by 10 bases and J by 4 bases, with 7 bases of the junction left unmatched. Germline loops: CDR1 SNHLY, CDR2 FYNNEI. CDR3 length equals 14 residues. CDR3 DNA: TGTGCCACCCCGACTAGCGGGGATGCAGATACGCAGTATTTT. Encoded protein: CATPTSGDADTQYF.

This chain joins TRBV7-2 and TRBJ2-2; the D gene is possibly TRBD1 (5 bases). The germline gives CDR1 SGHTA, CDR2 FQGNSA. This CDR3 is built from 16 residues. V was clipped by 3 bases and J by 4 bases, with 15 bases between them. CDR3 bases: TGTGCCAGCAGCTTCCAGGGCAGTTTGATCACCGGGGAGCTGTTTTTT. Translation gives CASSFQGSLITGELFF.

The CDR3 DNA follows: TGTGCCAGCAGCTTGGCGACAGGGGAATCCGGCCCGAACACTGAAGCTTTCTTT. Translated: CASSLATGESGPNTEAFF. J is TRBJ1-1 and V is TRBV7-6; TRBD1 matches at 8 bases. Germline CDR1 reads SGHVS; CDR2 reads FNYEAQ. V dropped 3 bases and J dropped 1; count of bases not matched to a gene: 13. The CDR3 extends over 18 amino acids.

This chain uses TRBV2 with TRBJ1-5; 8 bases map to TRBD1. The CDR3 totals 14 residues. Germline values: CDR1 SNHLY, CDR2 FYNNEI. V lost 2 bases to trimming and J lost 6 bases; unmatched junction nucleotides: 3. CDR3 residues: CASSEQGAGQPQHF. Written as DNA, the CDR3 is TGTGCCAGCAGTGAACAGGGGGCAGGTCAGCCCCAGCATTTT. Filled out from reference TRBV2 and TRBJ1-5, the complete variable domain reads EPEVTQTPSHQVTQMGQEVILRCVPISNHLYFYWYRQILGQKVEFLVSFYNNEISEKSEIFDDQFSVERPDGSNFTLKIRSTKLEDSAMYFCASSEQGAGQPQHFGDGTRLSIL.

Of note for this clone: A junction boundary mismatches the germline segment, possibly from a read error. V is TRBV7-9 and J is TRBJ1-1, with D possibly TRBD1 on 6 matching bases. Germline assignment: CDR1 SEHNR and CDR2 FQNEAQ (reference sequence). The CDR3 sequence is 14 residues long. Written as DNA, the CDR3 is TGTGCCGGCAGCCCCCGACAGGTGACCACTGAAGCTTTCTTT. Amino acid sequence: CAGSPRQVTTEAFF.

The V call is TRBV29-1, the J call TRBJ1-1; TRBD1 agrees at 7 bases. CDR3 length: 13 residues. The junction had 6 bases not matched to a gene; V was cut back by 7 bases and J by 1 base. Per the germline V gene, CDR1 is SQVTM and CDR2 is ANQGSEA. The CDR3 loop is CSGRQGANTEAFF. The CDR3 DNA sequence: TGCAGCGGACGACAGGGAGCGAACACTGAAGCTTTCTTT.

V usage is TRBV7-3 and J usage is TRBJ2-3; 8 nucleotides agree with TRBD1. The CDR3 is 18 residues long. The trim removed 5 bases at V and 1 base at J, leaving 14 bases unmatched. The germline V gene encodes CDR1 SGHTA and CDR2 FQGTGA. For the CDR3, the DNA is TGTGCCAGCAGCCTAGGCGGGACAGGCGTAGAGGGCACAGATACGCAGTATTTT. It specifies CASSLGGTGVEGTDTQYF.

The genes are TRBV7-2 and TRBJ1-2; a possible D gene is TRBD1 (5 bases). V was cut by 1 base and J by 6 bases, with 9 bases left in between. Germline-derived CDR1 and CDR2 are SGHTA and FQGNSA. The CDR3 contains 13 residues. The DNA of the CDR3 is TGTGCCAGCAGCTTAGGACAGAGAGATGGCTACACCTTC. This codes for CASSLGQRDGYTF.

The rearrangement joins TRBV5-4 to TRBJ1-6; 7 bases align to TRBD1. The V gene's germline CDR1 is SGHNT and CDR2 YYREEE (reference sequence). This CDR3 region has 15 residues. V shed 3 bases and J 7 bases; nucleotides not matched to a gene: 7. CDR3 DNA: TGTGCCAGCAGCTCCGGACAGGCCGTCAATTCACCCCTCCACTTT. Residues: CASSSGQAVNSPLHF.

The rearrangement links TRBV27 to TRBJ2-1; 7 bases line up with TRBD1. Trimming took 7 bases from V and 1 from J; bases not matched to a gene: 10. Germline-derived CDR1 and CDR2 are MNHEY and SMNVEV (reference sequence). This CDR3 spans 16 amino acids. In DNA, the CDR3 is TGTGCCAGCACCGTAACCTACAGGGGATCCTACAATGAGCAGTTCTTC. Its protein is CASTVTYRGSYNEQFF.

The V gene is TRBV25-1, the J gene TRBJ2-1; 8 bases align to TRBD1. CDR1 and CDR2 from the germline V gene are MGHDK and SYGVNS. Trimming took 1 base from V and 5 from J; bases not matched to a gene: 7. CDR3 length: 16 amino acids. The CDR3 reads CASSELSGGGHNEQFF. CDR3 DNA sequence: TGTGCCAGCAGTGAATTATCAGGGGGCGGACACAATGAGCAGTTCTTC.

With regard to this clone: An end of the junction does not agree with germline; a read error may underlie this. This chain joins TRBV29-1 and TRBJ2-4, with D perhaps matching TRBD1 (6 bases). There are 15 residues in the CDR3. Germline-derived CDR1 and CDR2 are SQVTM and ANQGSEA. CDR3 nucleotide sequence: TGCAGCGTTATACCGGACAGTTCGGCCAGAAACATTCAGTACTTC. Translated, it gives CSVIPDSSARNIQYF.

The chain combines TRBV29-1 with TRBJ2-1, with D possibly matching TRBD2 (6 bases). There are 12 residues in the CDR3. Per germline, CDR1 SQVTM and CDR2 ANQGSEA. Trimming took off 7 bases at V and 7 bases at J, with 14 bases between the two ends. CDR3 coding DNA: TGCAGCGGCGGGACGCCCGGGAATGAGCAGTTCTTC. Amino acids: CSGGTPGNEQFF.

The chain couples TRBV10-3 to TRBJ2-3, with D possibly being TRBD2 (7 bases). CDR1 ENHRY and CDR2 SYGVKD come from the germline V gene. V gave up 4 bases and J gave up 6 bases, with 17 bases separating them. The CDR3 consists of 15 residues. The CDR3 sequence: CAISGQWGGVDTQYF. The DNA for the CDR3 is TGTGCCATCAGTGGTCAGTGGGGGGGCGTTGATACGCAGTATTTT.

This chain links TRBV25-1 with TRBJ2-1, with D possibly being TRBD1 (6 bases). V lost 1 base, J lost 0 bases, and 7 bases lay in between. This CDR3 is 15 amino acids long. Germline CDR1 reads MGHDK; CDR2 reads SYGVNS. The CDR3 spells CASSEWDNSYNEQFF. CDR3 nucleotides: TGTGCCAGCAGTGAATGGGACAACTCCTACAATGAGCAGTTCTTC.

CDR3 bases: TGTGCCAGCAGCGGACGAAGCAGGGGCTTCTCCGATGAGCAGTTCTTC. Encoded protein: CASSGRSRGFSDEQFF. The chain uses TRBV9 and TRBJ2-1, with a weak D call TRBD1 (6 bases). V was trimmed by 3 bases and J by 8 bases, leaving 21 bases between them. CDR3 size: 16 residues. Germline V gene sequence: CDR1 SGDLS, CDR2 YYNGEE. The full variable domain, rest sourced from reference TRBV9 and TRBJ2-1, is DSGVTQTPKHLITATGQRVTLRCSPRSGDLSVYWYQQSLDQGLQFLIQYYNGEERAKGNILERFSAQQFPDLHSELNLSSLELGDSALYFCASSGRSRGFSDEQFFGPGTRLTVL.

This rearrangement joins TRBV5-6 to TRBJ2-7; 7 bases map to TRBD1. The J segment lost 5 bases and the V segment lost 4 bases, leaving 12 bases of the junction unmatched. CDR1 is SGHDT, CDR2 YYEEEE, per germline. This CDR3 has 15 residues. CDR3 sequence: CASSLGTDPSDEQYF. The CDR3 DNA reads as TGTGCCAGCAGCCTCGGGACAGATCCTTCTGACGAGCAGTACTTC. Looking up the rest from reference TRBV5-6 and TRBJ2-7 gives the full variable domain: DAGVTQSPTHLIKTRGQQVTLRCSPKSGHDTVSWYQQALGQGPQFIFQYYEEEERQRGNFPDRFSGHQFPNYSSELNVNALLLGDSALYLCASSLGTDPSDEQYFGPGTRLTVT.

The chain joins TRBV9 to TRBJ2-3; 7 nucleotides match TRBD1. Germline V gene sequence: CDR1 SGDLS, CDR2 YYNGEE. The CDR3 covers 16 residues. J was trimmed by 4 bases and V by 1 base; bases with no gene match: 9. The CDR3 reads CASSVWGTDIPDTQYF. The CDR3, as DNA: TGTGCCAGCAGCGTATGGGGGACAGATATCCCAGATACGCAGTATTTT.

On this clone: Compared with germline, one end of the junction differs, possibly owing to a read error. The gene calls are TRBV29-1 and TRBJ2-1, with TRBD1 matching 7 bases. The CDR3 has 18 residues. Germline CDR1 reads SQVTM; CDR2 reads ANQGSEA. CDR3 sequence reads: CGVEIMRQGRGSYNEQFF. The CDR3 coding sequence is TGCGGCGTTGAAATCATGAGACAGGGACGGGGCTCCTACAATGAGCAGTTCTTC.

The V and J genes are TRBV21-1 and TRBJ2-7; TRBD1, the table's D call, lacks a check against the DNA. TRBV21-1 is designated a pseudogene. The CDR3 has 16 amino acids. CDR3 region: CASTIFPGQGTYEQYF. The CDR3, as DNA: TGTGCCAGCACCATTTTTCCGGGACAGGGGACCTACGAGCAGTACTTC.

The V and J genes are TRBV7-9 and TRBJ2-1; 7 bases are shared with TRBD1. Trimming at V came to 1 base and at J to 6 bases, leaving 9 bases not matched to a gene. CDR1 SEHNR and CDR2 FQNEAQ come from the germline V gene (reference sequence). This CDR3 has 16 residues. The CDR3 sequence is CASSLVEGQASNEQFF. The DNA for the CDR3 is TGTGCCAGCAGCTTAGTTGAAGGACAGGCGTCCAATGAGCAGTTCTTC.